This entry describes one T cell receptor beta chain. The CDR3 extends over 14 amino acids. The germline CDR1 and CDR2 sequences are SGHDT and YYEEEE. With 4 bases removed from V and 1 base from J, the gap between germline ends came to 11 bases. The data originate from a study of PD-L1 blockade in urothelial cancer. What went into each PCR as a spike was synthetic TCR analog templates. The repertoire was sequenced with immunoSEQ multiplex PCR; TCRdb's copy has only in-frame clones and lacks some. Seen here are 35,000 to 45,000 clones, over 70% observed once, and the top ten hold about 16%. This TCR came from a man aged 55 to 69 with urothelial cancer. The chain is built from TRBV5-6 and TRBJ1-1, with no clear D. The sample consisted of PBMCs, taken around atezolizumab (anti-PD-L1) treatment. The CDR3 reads CASSLIAGNTEAFF. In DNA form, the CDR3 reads TGTGCCAGCAGCCTGATCGCAGGGAACACTGAAGCTTTCTTT.